Detailed here is one T cell receptor beta chain. The antigen is undetermined. Clones were sequenced by immunoSEQ multiplex PCR, and TCRdb holds only the in-frame ones, with some missing. The repertoire holds 24,000 or so clones, with around 86% as singletons. The data were obtained in a study of T cell responses to AZD1222 COVID-19 vaccine. Whole-study results and caveats: Donors, mostly white British, included more females; clonal diversity was possibly underestimated. Targets within unmutated variant regions were reportedly found for nearly half of spike-specific TCRs. Spike regions recognized by vaccine-associated CD4 TCRs spanned the protein, led by 160-218 and 743-854.

CDR1 is SNHLY and CDR2 is FYNNEI in the germline V gene. With 6 bases removed from V and 6 bases from J, the gap between germline ends came to 18 bases. The CDR3 sequence is 15 residues long. Second-dose timings of about 4 or about 12 weeks were pooled. Sequenced material: peripheral blood, taken 28 days after the second AZD1222 dose. The rearrangement uses TRBV2 and TRBJ1-5; D is possibly TRBD1 (5 bases). This TCR came from an adult who received the AZD1222 COVID-19 vaccine. DNA of the CDR3: TGTGCCAGCAGATCGGGGGAGGTGGGTCGTCAGCCCCAGCATTTT. Amino acids: CASRSGEVGRQPQHF.